The 29 T cell receptor beta chains below come from one sample, sequenced in a study of T cell repertoires in cytomegalovirus infection. In TCRdb, the reads were re-called with MiXCR into one record per CDR3 protein. Of around 120,000 distinct CDR3 sequences in the sample, 7% to 9.5% were seen once. The sequenced material came from PBMCs. The receptors come from a human donor in good health (CMV status not recorded). Some clones in this sample may be carry-over from other donors' samples.

This clonotype came up many times. This chain connects TRBV12-3 or TRBV12-4 to TRBJ2-7; D is perhaps TRBD2 (5 bases). Trimming left V 5 bases short and J 3 bases short, with 11 bases between. The CDR3 consists of 13 residues. CDR3 loop: CASSPGSDYEQYF. In nucleotides, the CDR3 is TGTGCCAGCAGTCCGGGATCTGACTACGAGCAGTACTTC.

This clonotype was counted only a few times. The V gene is TRBV3-1, the J gene TRBJ1-5, with 7 bases aligning to TRBD1. Germline V CDR1 and CDR2: LGHDT, YNNKEL (reference sequence). The length of the CDR3 is 14 residues. The trim removed 4 bases at V and 4 bases at J, leaving 4 bases unmatched. In nucleotides, the CDR3 is TGTGCCAGCAGCCCCTCGACAGGGAATCAGCCCCAGCATTTT. It codes for CASSPSTGNQPQHF.

This clonotype appeared many times. The gene calls are TRBV11-2 and TRBJ2-1; weak D call: TRBD1 (6 bases). The germline gives CDR1 SGHAT, CDR2 FQNNGV. Trimming removed 1 base at V and 5 bases at J, with 12 bases between. This CDR3 region has 15 residues. CDR3 coding DNA: TGTGCCAGCAGCTTAGGCGCGCGGACAGACAATGAGCAGTTCTTC. This sequence encodes CASSLGARTDNEQFF.

In its sample, this clonotype was seen a few times. The chain has TRBV20-1 and TRBJ2-7; 7 nucleotides agree with TRBD1. Germline CDR1 reads DFQATT; CDR2 reads SNEGSKA (reference sequence). CDR3 length: 16 amino acids. V lost 0 bases, J lost 2 bases, and 10 bases stayed unmatched. In nucleotides, the CDR3 is TGCAGTGCTAGAGATTATAGGACAGGACTTACCTACGAGCAGTACTTC. Its protein product is CSARDYRTGLTYEQYF.

This clonotype was found many times. The chain recombines TRBV7-7 with TRBJ2-1; tentative D call: TRBD2 (5 bases). V lost 3 bases, J lost 5 bases, and 11 bases lay in between. The CDR3 contains 14 residues. CDR1 and CDR2 from the germline V gene are SSHAT and FNYEAQ (reference sequence). This CDR3 is CASSFSVRDNEQFF. In DNA form, the CDR3 reads TGTGCCAGCAGCTTTAGCGTGAGGGACAATGAGCAGTTCTTC.

By its share, this clonotype is medium-sized. The chain has TRBV12-3 or TRBV12-4 and TRBJ1-1, with 10 bases that match TRBD1. There are 14 residues in the CDR3. The V gene end was trimmed by 3 bases and the J gene end by 5 bases; junction bases not matched to a gene: 3. The CDR3 spells CASSFGGQGTEAFF. CDR3 nucleotides: TGTGCCAGCAGTTTCGGGGGACAGGGGACTGAAGCTTTCTTT.

This clonotype was counted ten times or more. This chain links TRBV20-1 with TRBJ2-3; 7 nucleotides match TRBD1. With V trimmed by 1 base and J by 5 bases, 3 bases remained unmatched. Germline V lookup: CDR1 DFQATT, CDR2 SNEGSKA (reference sequence). The CDR3 totals 13 residues. The CDR3 loop reads CSARASGGDTQYF. DNA of the CDR3: TGCAGTGCTAGAGCGTCAGGGGGAGATACGCAGTATTTT.

This clonotype occurred many times. The chain employs TRBV20-1 and TRBJ1-5, with 7 bases that match TRBD1. The CDR3 spans 16 residues. V lost 5 bases to trimming and J lost 3 bases; unmatched junction nucleotides: 13. CDR1 is DFQATT, CDR2 SNEGSKA, per germline (reference sequence). The CDR3 spells CSALEVGTDFNQPQHF. CDR3 DNA sequence: TGCAGTGCTCTCGAGGTGGGGACAGACTTCAATCAGCCCCAGCATTTT.

A few counts support this clonotype. This chain links TRBV6-4 with TRBJ2-1; the match to TRBD2 covers 8 bases. This CDR3 contains 16 residues. The V gene's germline CDR1 is MRHNA and CDR2 SNTAGT. V was pared by 6 bases and J by 5 bases, with 12 bases of the junction left unmatched. The CDR3 DNA sequence: TGTGCCAGCAGCAGAAGCGGGGGAGCGGACCACAATGAGCAGTTCTTC. Protein product: CASSRSGGADHNEQFF.

In this sample, this clonotype turned up many times. The V gene is TRBV19, the J gene TRBJ2-1, with 10 bases aligning to TRBD2. CDR1 and CDR2 (germline): LNHDA, SQIVND (reference sequence). The J segment lost 4 bases and the V segment lost 6 bases, leaving 6 bases of the junction unmatched. The CDR3 has 15 residues. The CDR3 DNA reads TGTGCCAGTAGCGCTACTAGCGGGGTATACAATGAGCAGTTCTTC. This sequence encodes CASSATSGVYNEQFF.

This clonotype was observed many times. V and J are TRBV29-1 and TRBJ1-1, with D maybe TRBD1 (5 bases). Germline CDR1 is SQVTM and CDR2 is ANQGSEA. Trimming stripped 6 bases from V and 2 bases from J, with 16 bases between. This CDR3 has 14 amino acids. The CDR3 DNA reads TGCAGCGTACCCGGAGGGGCTCTTAACACTGAAGCTTTCTTT. Its translation: CSVPGGALNTEAFF.

This clonotype has ten or more counts. The rearrangement links TRBV6-1 to TRBJ2-2; the match to TRBD1 covers 9 bases. CDR3 length equals 16 residues. The germline V gene encodes CDR1 MNHNS and CDR2 SASEGT. V lost 5 bases, J lost 6 bases, and 10 bases stayed unmatched. CDR3 nucleotides: TGTGCCAGCAGTACGACCGGGACAGGGTGGTCCGGGGAGCTGTTTTTT. Amino acids: CASSTTGTGWSGELFF.

This clonotype was seen only a few times. The chain employs TRBV19 and TRBJ2-1; 9 bases are a match to TRBD1. Trimming at V came to 3 bases and at J to 7 bases, leaving 4 bases not matched to a gene. CDR1 is LNHDA, CDR2 SQIVND, per germline (reference sequence). The CDR3 is 14 amino acids. As DNA, the CDR3 is TGTGCCAGTAGTATTCGGGACAGGGTTAATGAGCAGTTCTTC. Encoded protein: CASSIRDRVNEQFF. The full variable domain, in which reference TRBV19 and TRBJ2-1 provide the parts outside the CDR3, is DGGITQSPKYLFRKEGQNVTLSCEQNLNHDAMYWYRQDPGQGLRLIYYSQIVNDFQKGDIAEGYSVSREKKESFPLTVTSAQKNPTAFYLCASSIRDRVNEQFFGPGTRLTVL.

The chain carries TRBV9 and TRBJ2-3, with a possible D match to TRBD2 (6 bases). The CDR3 totals 15 residues. The V end lost 0 bases, the J end lost 1 base, and 9 bases lay between the germline ends. CDR1 SGDLS and CDR2 YYNGEE come from the germline V gene. CDR3 region: CASSVAGGGTDTQYF. The CDR3, as DNA: TGTGCCAGCAGCGTAGCGGGCGGGGGCACAGATACGCAGTATTTT.

This clonotype has at least ten counts. The chain links TRBV2 to TRBJ1-1; D unclear. Trimming cost V 4 bases and J 1 base, with 10 bases left between them. CDR1 and CDR2 from the germline V gene are SNHLY and FYNNEI. The CDR3 extends over 14 amino acids. The CDR3 region is CASSGVVANTEAFF. The CDR3 coding sequence is TGTGCCAGCAGTGGGGTAGTGGCGAACACTGAAGCTTTCTTT.

V usage is TRBV12-3 or TRBV12-4 and J usage is TRBJ1-1; no reliable D call. With 1 base removed from V and 6 bases from J, the gap between germline ends came to 9 bases. The CDR3 totals 13 residues. The CDR3 sequence: CASSLGPTSEAFF. CDR3 in DNA: TGTGCCAGCAGTTTAGGGCCGACCTCTGAAGCTTTCTTT.

This clonotype was found many times. This chain connects TRBV7-2 to TRBJ2-2, with 7 nucleotides matching TRBD1. The CDR3 runs 14 residues. Germline assignment: CDR1 SGHTA and CDR2 FQGNSA. V gave up 2 bases and J gave up 7 bases; unmatched junction bases: 4. CDR3: CASSLTGDDGELFF. CDR3 coding DNA: TGTGCCAGCAGCTTAACAGGGGATGACGGGGAGCTGTTTTTT. The full variable domain, with the rest looked up from reference TRBV7-2 and TRBJ2-2, is GAGVSQSPSNKVTEKGKDVELRCDPISGHTALYWYRQSLGQGLEFLIYFQGNSAPDKSGLPSDRFSAERTGGSVSTLTIQRTQQEDSAVYLCASSLTGDDGELFFGEGSRLTVL.

Judged by abundance, this clonotype is medium-sized. This chain uses TRBV7-8 with TRBJ2-2; 9 bases are a match to TRBD2. CDR1 and CDR2 (germline): SGHVS, FQNEAQ. V was pared by 1 base and J by 5 bases, with 8 bases of the junction left unmatched. This CDR3 is 17 amino acids long. DNA for the CDR3: TGTGCCAGCAGCTTAGGATGGTCTAGCGGGGCGACCGGGGAGCTGTTTTTT. Translation gives CASSLGWSSGATGELFF.

Many counts were recorded for this clonotype. The rearrangement links TRBV7-9 to TRBJ2-5; 8 positions agree with TRBD2. J was trimmed by 5 bases and V by 5 bases; bases with no gene match: 7. Germline-derived CDR1 and CDR2 are SEHNR and FQNEAQ (reference sequence). The CDR3 is 14 amino acids. CDR3 residues: CASSPSGGGETQYF. The CDR3 region has the DNA TGTGCCAGCAGCCCAAGCGGGGGAGGGGAGACCCAGTACTTC.

This clonotype has ten or more counts. This chain connects TRBV2 to TRBJ1-1, with D maybe TRBD1 (5 bases). The germline V and J ends were trimmed by 4 bases and 11 bases, with 14 bases remaining between them. CDR1 is SNHLY and CDR2 is FYNNEI in the germline V gene. The CDR3 totals 12 residues. CDR3 DNA sequence: TGTGCCAGCAGTGTAAGGGCAGGGCGGGCTTTCTTT. It encodes CASSVRAGRAFF.

This clonotype was counted ten times or more. This chain links TRBV12-3 or TRBV12-4 with TRBJ1-2, with D maybe TRBD1 (6 bases). The ends were cut back, 8 bases at V and 3 bases at J, with 16 bases in the middle. CDR3 length: 14 amino acids. The CDR3 spells CASWDTRTYYGYTF. Written as DNA, the CDR3 is TGTGCCAGCTGGGACACCCGAACGTACTATGGCTACACCTTC.

This clonotype was counted at least ten times. The rearrangement links TRBV7-2 to TRBJ2-1; 10 nucleotides line up with TRBD2. This CDR3 is built from 12 residues. Germline lookup yields CDR1 SGHTA and CDR2 FQGNSA. V shed 5 bases and J 16 bases; nucleotides not matched to a gene: 8. CDR3 sequence (DNA): TGTGCCAGCAGCCATCCCGGGACTAGCGAATTCTTC. This sequence encodes CASSHPGTSEFF.

The gene calls are TRBV28 and TRBJ2-7; 7 positions match TRBD2. V gave up 5 bases and J gave up 2 bases; unmatched junction bases: 6. CDR1 and CDR2 (germline): MDHEN, SYDVKM. This CDR3 has 14 residues. The CDR3 sequence is CASSLPGGAYEQYF. The DNA of the CDR3 is TGTGCCAGCAGTCTCCCGGGGGGAGCCTACGAGCAGTACTTC. The variable domain in full, completed from reference TRBV28 and TRBJ2-7, reads DVKVTQSSRYLVKRTGEKVFLECVQDMDHENMFWYRQDPGLGLRLIYFSYDVKMKEKGDIPEGYSVSREKKERFSLILESASTNQTSMYLCASSLPGGAYEQYFGPGTRLTVT.

This clonotype was detected ten times or more. This chain joins TRBV6-6 and TRBJ1-6; D is perhaps TRBD1 (5 bases). V was cut by 2 bases and J by 5 bases, with 7 bases left in between. The V gene's germline CDR1 is MNHNY and CDR2 SVGAGI (reference sequence). This CDR3 has 14 residues. CDR3 sequence reads: CASSYEGNNSPLHF. CDR3 bases: TGTGCCAGCAGTTACGAGGGGAATAATTCACCCCTCCACTTT.

This clonotype was picked up many times. The chain joins TRBV7-9 to TRBJ1-2; no definite D call. Trimming removed 1 base from V and 7 bases from J, with 13 bases in between. This CDR3 is built from 14 residues. The germline CDR1 and CDR2 sequences are SEHNR and FQNEAQ (reference sequence). The DNA for the CDR3 is TGTGCCAGCAGCTTAGATCCCACAGCGGGTGGCTACACCTTC. Translation: CASSLDPTAGGYTF.

This clonotype came up a few times. J is TRBJ1-3 and V is TRBV14; 10 bases map to TRBD1. The trim removed 4 bases at V and 8 bases at J, leaving 8 bases unmatched. Germline CDR1 is SGHDN and CDR2 is FVKESK. The CDR3 is 15 amino acids. The CDR3, as DNA: TGTGCCAGCAGCCGATCGACAGGGGGCTGGGACACCATATATTTT. Its protein product is CASSRSTGGWDTIYF.

This clonotype came up many times. The rearrangement uses TRBV7-2 and TRBJ1-6; possible D gene TRBD1, 6 bases. V was trimmed by 1 base and J by 0 bases, leaving 10 bases between them. Germline CDR1 is SGHTA and CDR2 is FQGNSA. The CDR3 has 17 amino acids. The CDR3 sequence is CASSLEAGVSYNSPLHF. In nucleotides, the CDR3 is TGTGCCAGCAGCTTAGAGGCAGGGGTCTCCTATAATTCACCCCTCCACTTT.

This clonotype has at least ten counts. V usage is TRBV7-9 and J usage is TRBJ2-1, with TRBD2 identical over 7 bases. The CDR3 contains 13 residues. The V gene's germline CDR1 is SEHNR and CDR2 FQNEAQ (reference sequence). With 5 bases clipped from V and 4 bases from J, the junction kept 2 bases outside the gene matches. CDR3 in amino acids: CASSPGGYNEQFF. CDR3 DNA sequence: TGTGCCAGCAGCCCGGGGGGTTACAATGAGCAGTTCTTC.

This clonotype was observed many times. The genes are TRBV25-1 and TRBJ2-1; 9 positions match TRBD2. Germline V gene sequence: CDR1 MGHDK, CDR2 SYGVNS. V trimming: 4 bases; J trimming: 8 bases; junction bases outside the gene matches: 6. The CDR3 totals 14 residues. The CDR3 spells CASSVAGVVDEQFF. CDR3 sequence (DNA): TGTGCCAGCAGTGTAGCGGGGGTTGTGGATGAGCAGTTCTTC.